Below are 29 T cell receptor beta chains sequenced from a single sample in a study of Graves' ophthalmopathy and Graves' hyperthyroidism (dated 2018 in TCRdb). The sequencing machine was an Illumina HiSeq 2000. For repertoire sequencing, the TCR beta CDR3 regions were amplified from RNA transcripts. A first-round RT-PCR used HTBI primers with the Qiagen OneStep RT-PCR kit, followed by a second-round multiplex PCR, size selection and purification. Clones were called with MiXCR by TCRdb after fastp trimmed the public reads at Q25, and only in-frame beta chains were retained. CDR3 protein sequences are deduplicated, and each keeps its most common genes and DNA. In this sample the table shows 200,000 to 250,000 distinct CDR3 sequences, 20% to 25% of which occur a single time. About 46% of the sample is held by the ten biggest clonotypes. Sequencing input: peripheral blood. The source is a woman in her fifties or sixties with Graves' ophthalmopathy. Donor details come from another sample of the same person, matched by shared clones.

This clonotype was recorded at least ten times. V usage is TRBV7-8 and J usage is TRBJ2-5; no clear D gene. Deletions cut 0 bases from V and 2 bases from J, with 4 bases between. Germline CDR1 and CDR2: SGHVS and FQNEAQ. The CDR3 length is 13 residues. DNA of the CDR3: TGTGCCAGCAGCTTAGCCGAGCAAGAGACCCAGTACTTC. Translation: CASSLAEQETQYF.

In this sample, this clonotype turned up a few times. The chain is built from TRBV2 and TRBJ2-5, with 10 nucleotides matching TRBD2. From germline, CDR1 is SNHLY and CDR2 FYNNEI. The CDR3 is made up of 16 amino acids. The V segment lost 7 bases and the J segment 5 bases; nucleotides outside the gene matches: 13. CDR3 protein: CASTAGLAATRETQYF. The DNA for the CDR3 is TGTGCCAGCACTGCCGGACTAGCGGCCACCCGGGAGACCCAGTACTTC. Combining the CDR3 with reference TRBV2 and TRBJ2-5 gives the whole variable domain EPEVTQTPSHQVTQMGQEVILRCVPISNHLYFYWYRQILGQKVEFLVSFYNNEISEKSEIFDDQFSVERPDGSNFTLKIRSTKLEDSAMYFCASTAGLAATRETQYFGPGTRLLVL.

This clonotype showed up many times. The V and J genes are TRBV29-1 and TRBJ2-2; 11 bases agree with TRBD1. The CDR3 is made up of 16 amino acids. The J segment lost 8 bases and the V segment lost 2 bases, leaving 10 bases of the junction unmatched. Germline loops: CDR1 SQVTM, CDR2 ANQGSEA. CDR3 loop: CSVESFRTGGTGELFF. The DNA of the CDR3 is TGCAGCGTTGAAAGTTTTAGGACAGGGGGCACGGGGGAGCTGTTTTTT.

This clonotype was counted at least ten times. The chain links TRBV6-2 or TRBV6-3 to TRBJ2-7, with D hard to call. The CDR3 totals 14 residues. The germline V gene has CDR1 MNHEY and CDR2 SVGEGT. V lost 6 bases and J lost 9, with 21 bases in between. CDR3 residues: CASRPGSLLPWQYF. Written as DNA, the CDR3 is TGTGCCAGCAGGCCCGGGTCCCTTCTTCCATGGCAGTACTTC.

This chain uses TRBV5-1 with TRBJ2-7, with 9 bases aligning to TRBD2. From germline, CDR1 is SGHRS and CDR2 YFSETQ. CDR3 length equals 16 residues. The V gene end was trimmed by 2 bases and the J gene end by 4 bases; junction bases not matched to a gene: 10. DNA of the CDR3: TGCGCCAGCAGCTTAACCGGGACTAGCACCAAATACGAGCAGTACTTC. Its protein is CASSLTGTSTKYEQYF.

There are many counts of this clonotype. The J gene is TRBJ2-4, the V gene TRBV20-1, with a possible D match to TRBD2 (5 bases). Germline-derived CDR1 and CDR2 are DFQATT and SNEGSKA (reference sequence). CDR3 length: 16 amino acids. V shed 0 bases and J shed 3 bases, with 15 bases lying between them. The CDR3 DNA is TGCAGTGCTAGAGATCCAAGCGGTGCTGTCAAAAACATTCAGTACTTC. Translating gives CSARDPSGAVKNIQYF.

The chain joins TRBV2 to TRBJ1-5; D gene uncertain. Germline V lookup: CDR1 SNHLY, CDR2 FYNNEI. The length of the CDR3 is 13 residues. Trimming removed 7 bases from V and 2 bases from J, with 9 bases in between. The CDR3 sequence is CASNMDRNQPQHF. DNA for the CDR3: TGTGCCAGCAACATGGATCGCAATCAGCCCCAGCATTTT.

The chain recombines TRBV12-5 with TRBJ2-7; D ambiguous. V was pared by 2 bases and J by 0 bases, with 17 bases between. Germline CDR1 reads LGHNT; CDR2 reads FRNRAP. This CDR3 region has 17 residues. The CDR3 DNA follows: TGTGCTAGTGGTTTGATACCTCGGACCGTCAGCTCCTACGAGCAGTACTTC. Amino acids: CASGLIPRTVSSYEQYF.

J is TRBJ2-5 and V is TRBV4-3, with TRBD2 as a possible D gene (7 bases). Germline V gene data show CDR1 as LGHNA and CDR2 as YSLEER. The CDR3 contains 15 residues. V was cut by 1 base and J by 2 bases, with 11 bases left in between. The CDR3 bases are TGCGCCAGCAGCCAAGGGGGGGGGCGGCAAGAGACCCAGTACTTC. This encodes CASSQGGGRQETQYF.

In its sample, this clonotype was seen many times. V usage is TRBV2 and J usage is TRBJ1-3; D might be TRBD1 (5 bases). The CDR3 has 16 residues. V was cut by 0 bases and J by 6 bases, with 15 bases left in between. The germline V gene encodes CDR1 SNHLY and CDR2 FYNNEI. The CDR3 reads CASSEALMGGSNTIYF. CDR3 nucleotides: TGTGCCAGCAGTGAAGCGCTAATGGGGGGTTCAAACACCATATATTTT.

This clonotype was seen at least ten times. The CDR3 DNA follows: TGCAGTGCTGGACAGGGGATGGGCTACACCTTC. It translates to CSAGQGMGYTF. The genes are TRBV20-1 and TRBJ1-2; 9 nucleotides agree with TRBD1. In germline, CDR1 is DFQATT, CDR2 SNEGSKA (reference sequence). V shed 5 bases, J shed 8 bases, and the junction held 3 bases outside the gene matches. This CDR3 has 11 residues.

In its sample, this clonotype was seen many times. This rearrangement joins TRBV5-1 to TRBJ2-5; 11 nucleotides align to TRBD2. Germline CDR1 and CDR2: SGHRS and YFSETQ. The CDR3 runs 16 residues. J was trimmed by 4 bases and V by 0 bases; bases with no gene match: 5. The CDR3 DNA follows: TGCGCCAGCAGCTTGGGGACCGGACTAGCGGGAGAGACCCAGTACTTC. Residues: CASSLGTGLAGETQYF.

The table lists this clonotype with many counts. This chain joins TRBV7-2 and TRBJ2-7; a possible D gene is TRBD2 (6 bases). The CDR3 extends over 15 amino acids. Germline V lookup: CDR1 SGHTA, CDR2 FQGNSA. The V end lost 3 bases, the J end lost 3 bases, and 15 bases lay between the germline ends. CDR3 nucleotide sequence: TGTGCCAGCAGCTTCAGGGAGGCGCCATACTACGAGCAGTACTTC. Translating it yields CASSFREAPYYEQYF.

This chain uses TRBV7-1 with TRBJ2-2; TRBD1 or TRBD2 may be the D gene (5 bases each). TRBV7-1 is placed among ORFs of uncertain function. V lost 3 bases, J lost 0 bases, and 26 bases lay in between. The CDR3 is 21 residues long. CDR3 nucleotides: TGTGCCAGCAGCTCCCCTACATGGGTGTGGGACGGGGATACGAACACCGGGGAGCTGTTTTTT. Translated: CASSSPTWVWDGDTNTGELFF.

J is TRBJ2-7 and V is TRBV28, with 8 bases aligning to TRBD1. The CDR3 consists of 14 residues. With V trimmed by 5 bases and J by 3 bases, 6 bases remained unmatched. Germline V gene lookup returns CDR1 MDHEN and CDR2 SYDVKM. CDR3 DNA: TGTGCCAGCAGTCCAACCGGACAGGGCTACGAGCAGTACTTC. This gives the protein CASSPTGQGYEQYF.

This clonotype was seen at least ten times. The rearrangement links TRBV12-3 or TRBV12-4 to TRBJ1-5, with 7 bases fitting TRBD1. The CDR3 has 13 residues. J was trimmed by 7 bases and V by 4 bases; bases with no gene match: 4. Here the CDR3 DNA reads TGTGCCAGCAGTTCACAGGGGAAACAGCCCCAGCATTTT. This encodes CASSSQGKQPQHF.

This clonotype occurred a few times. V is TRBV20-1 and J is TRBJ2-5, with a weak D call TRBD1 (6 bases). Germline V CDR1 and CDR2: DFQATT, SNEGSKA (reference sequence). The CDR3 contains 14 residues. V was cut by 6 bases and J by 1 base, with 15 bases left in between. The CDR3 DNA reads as TGCAGTGCCTACTTCGACAGGACCCAAGAGACCCAGTACTTC. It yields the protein CSAYFDRTQETQYF.

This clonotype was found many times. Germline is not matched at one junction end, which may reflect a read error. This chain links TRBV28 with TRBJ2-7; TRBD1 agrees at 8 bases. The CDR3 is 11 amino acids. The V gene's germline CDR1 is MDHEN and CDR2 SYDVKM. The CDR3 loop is CASSLQGALFF. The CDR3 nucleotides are TGTGCCAGCAGTTTACAGGGGGCCTTGTTCTTC.

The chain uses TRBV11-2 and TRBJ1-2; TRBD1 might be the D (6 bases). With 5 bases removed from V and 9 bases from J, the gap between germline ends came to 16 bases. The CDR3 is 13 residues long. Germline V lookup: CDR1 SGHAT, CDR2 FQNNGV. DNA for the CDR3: TGTGCCAGCAGCCCAAATTACAGGGTCAGCTACACCTTC. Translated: CASSPNYRVSYTF.

The DNA for the CDR3 is TGTGCCAGCAGACCGACAGGCGGCCAGACATTAGTCTACACCTTC. Translated: CASRPTGGQTLVYTF. The chain recombines TRBV6-1 with TRBJ1-2; possible D gene TRBD1, 6 bases. Trimming shortened V by 6 bases and J by 10 bases, and 24 bases separated the two germline ends. The CDR3 loop spans 15 amino acids. CDR1 MNHNS and CDR2 SASEGT come from the germline V gene.

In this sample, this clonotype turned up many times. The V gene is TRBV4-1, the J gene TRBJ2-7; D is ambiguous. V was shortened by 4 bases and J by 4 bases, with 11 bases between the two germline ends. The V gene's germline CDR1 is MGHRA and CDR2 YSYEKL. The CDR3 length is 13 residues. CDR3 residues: CASSPPNQYEQYF. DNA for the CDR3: TGCGCCAGCAGCCCCCCGAATCAGTACGAGCAGTACTTC.

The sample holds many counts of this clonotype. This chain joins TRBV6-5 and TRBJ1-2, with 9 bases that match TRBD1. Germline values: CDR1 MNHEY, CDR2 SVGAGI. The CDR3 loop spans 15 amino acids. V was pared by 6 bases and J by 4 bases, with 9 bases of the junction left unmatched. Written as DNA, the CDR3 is TGTGCCAGCAGCTACGGGACAGGGTATGGCTATGGCTACACCTTC. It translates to CASSYGTGYGYGYTF.

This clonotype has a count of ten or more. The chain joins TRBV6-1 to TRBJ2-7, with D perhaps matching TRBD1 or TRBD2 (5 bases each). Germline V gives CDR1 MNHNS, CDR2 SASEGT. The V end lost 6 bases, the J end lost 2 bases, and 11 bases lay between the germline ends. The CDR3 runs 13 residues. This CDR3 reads CASRGTATYEQYF. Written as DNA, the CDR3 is TGTGCCAGCAGGGGGACGGCCACCTACGAGCAGTACTTC.

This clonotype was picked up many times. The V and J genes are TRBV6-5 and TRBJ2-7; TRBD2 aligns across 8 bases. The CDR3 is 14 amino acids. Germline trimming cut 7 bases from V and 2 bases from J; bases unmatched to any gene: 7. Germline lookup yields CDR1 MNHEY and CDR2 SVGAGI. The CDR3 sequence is CASTSFGRAYEQYF. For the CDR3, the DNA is TGTGCCAGCACGTCCTTCGGGAGGGCCTACGAGCAGTACTTC.

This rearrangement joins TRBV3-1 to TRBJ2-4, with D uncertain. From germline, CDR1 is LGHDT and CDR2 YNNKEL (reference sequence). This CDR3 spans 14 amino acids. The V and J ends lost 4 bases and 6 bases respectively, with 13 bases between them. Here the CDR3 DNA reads TGTGCCAGCAGCCGAACTCCGAGGAGAAACATTCAGTACTTC. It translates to CASSRTPRRNIQYF.

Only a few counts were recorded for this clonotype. The CDR3 DNA reads as TGCAGCGTTGAAACAGGGACCTACGAGCAGTACTTC. Its protein product is CSVETGTYEQYF. The chain joins TRBV29-1 to TRBJ2-7; perhaps TRBD1 as D (6 bases). The CDR3 extends over 12 amino acids. Germline lookup yields CDR1 SQVTM and CDR2 ANQGSEA. Trimming shortened V by 2 bases and J by 2 bases, and 7 bases separated the two germline ends.

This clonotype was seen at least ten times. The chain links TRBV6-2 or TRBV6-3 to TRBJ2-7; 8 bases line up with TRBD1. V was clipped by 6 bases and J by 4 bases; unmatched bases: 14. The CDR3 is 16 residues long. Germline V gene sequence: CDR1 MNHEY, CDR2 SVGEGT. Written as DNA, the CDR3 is TGTGCCAGCAGCGCCAATCTTGGGACAGGAGTTTACGAGCAGTACTTC. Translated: CASSANLGTGVYEQYF.

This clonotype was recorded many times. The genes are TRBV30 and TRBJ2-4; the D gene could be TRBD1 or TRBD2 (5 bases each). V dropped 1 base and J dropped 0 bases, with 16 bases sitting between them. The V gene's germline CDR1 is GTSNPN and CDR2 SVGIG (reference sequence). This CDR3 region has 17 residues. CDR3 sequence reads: CAWSDGATPLAKNIQYF. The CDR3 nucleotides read TGTGCCTGGAGTGACGGGGCGACTCCCCTAGCCAAAAACATTCAGTACTTC.

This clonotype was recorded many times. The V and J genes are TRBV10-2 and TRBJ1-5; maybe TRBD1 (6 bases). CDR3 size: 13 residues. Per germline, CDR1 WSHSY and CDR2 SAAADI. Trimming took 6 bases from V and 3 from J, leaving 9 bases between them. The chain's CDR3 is CASRQGINQPQHF. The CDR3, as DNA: TGCGCCAGCAGACAGGGAATCAATCAGCCCCAGCATTTT.